Included here is one T cell receptor (beta chain) sequence, with context. Its specificity is unknown. A read error is possible here, since a much larger clone lies one base away. V lost 1 base, J lost 9 bases, and 17 bases lay in between. The CDR3 is 14 residues long. Germline V CDR1 and CDR2: SGHRS, YFSETQ. Amplification targeted TCR beta CDR3 regions from RNA transcripts. HTBI primers were used for first-round RT-PCR of the TCR CDR3. Via MiXCR, TCRdb re-called the multiplex PCR reads, giving one row per CDR3 protein. The sample has around 720,000 distinct CDR3 sequences, about a third seen once. This record belongs to a study of T cells in Graves' hyperthyroidism and ophthalmopathy. Study information: Sampling of peripheral blood happened at initial diagnosis, prior to any treatment.

Study outcomes and limitations: Most thyroid clonotypes expanded above 0.001 appeared in blood too.

The origin of this receptor is a woman aged 35 to 49 with Graves' hyperthyroidism. The material sequenced was blood. V and J are TRBV5-1 and TRBJ2-7; D unresolved. The CDR3 nucleotides are TGCGCCAGCAGCTTGTGGATTGATGCCAACGTGCAGTACTTC. It codes for CASSLWIDANVQYF.